This is a list of T cell receptor beta chains from one sample in a study of T cell responses to AZD1222 COVID-19 vaccine. TCRdb keeps only in-frame clones here, not all; method: immunoSEQ multiplex PCR. Among approximately 140,000 clones listed, approximately 88% were seen once. The sequences come from peripheral blood, collected on day 0 of AZD1222 vaccination. These receptors were taken from an adult in good health. The CDR3 runs from the conserved cysteine through the conserved F or W. The D gene is left open where the match is weak. Expanded clones are given a class, and other clones once, few, many or no size at all.

V	J	size	D	CDR3	DNA
TRBV7-2	TRBJ2-5	few	.	CASSPPGFQTQYF	TGTGCCAGCAGCCCCCCAGGGTTTCAGACCCAGTACTTC
TRBV15	TRBJ2-1	.	.	CATSETLTEQFF	TGTGCCACCTCGGAGACCTTAACTGAGCAGTTCTTC
TRBV2	TRBJ1-1	many	.	CASKAGGPEAFF	TGTGCCAGCAAGGCGGGAGGACCTGAAGCTTTCTTT
TRBV24-1	TRBJ2-3	.	TRBD1	CATSDHDRGSTDTQYF	TGTGCCACCAGTGATCACGACAGGGGTTCAACAGATACGCAGTATTTT
TRBV6-4	TRBJ2-3	few	TRBD2	CATAGGPTDTQYF	TGTGCTACGGCGGGGGGGCCGACAGATACGCAGTATTTT
TRBV4-2	TRBJ2-6	.	TRBD2	CASSQDGTSGTGANVLTF	TGTGCCAGCAGCCAGGATGGGACTAGCGGGACTGGGGCCAACGTCCTGACTTTC
TRBV1	TRBJ2-2	.	.	CTSSQEQAGGNTGELFF	TGCACCAGCAGCCAAGAACAAGCGGGGGGGAACACCGGGGAGCTGTTTTTT
TRBV6-5	TRBJ1-1	.	TRBD1	CASSWDRTEWGTEAFF	TGTGCCAGCAGTTGGGACAGGACCGAATGGGGCACTGAAGCTTTCTTT
TRBV10-3	TRBJ1-2	once	.	CAISESLGAYTF	TGTGCCATCAGTGAGTCGTTGGGGGCCTACACCTTC
TRBV15	TRBJ1-3	.	TRBD1	CATSRGDRGTDTIYF	TGTGCCACCAGCAGAGGGGACAGGGGAACGGACACCATATATTTT
TRBV6-5	TRBJ1-5	.	.	CASSYSLPASNQPQHF	TGTGCCAGCAGTTACTCCCTTCCCGCTAGCAATCAGCCCCAGCATTTT
TRBV4-1	TRBJ1-1	.	TRBD1	CASSHGTGRNTEAFF	TGCGCCAGCAGCCATGGGACAGGGCGTAACACTGAAGCTTTCTTT
TRBV20-1	TRBJ2-1	.	.	CSAEGSGPQFF	TGCAGTGCCGAAGGCTCGGGCCCCCAGTTCTTC
TRBV6-2/TRBV6-3	TRBJ2-1	once	.	CASSYSLSSYNEQFF	TGTGCCAGCAGTTACTCCTTGAGCTCCTACAATGAGCAGTTCTTC
TRBV5-6	TRBJ1-1	.	.	CASSRQSEAFF	TGTGCCAGCAGCAGACAGAGTGAAGCTTTCTTT
TRBV5-1	TRBJ1-2	.	.	CASSLDSPIYGYTF	TGCGCCAGCAGCTTAGACTCACCCATCTATGGCTACACCTTC
TRBV12-2	TRBJ1-5	.	.	CASRRPRAGCPVRNQPQHF	TGTGCAAGTCGACGACCCCGGGCAGGGTGCCCCGTTCGCAATCAGCCCCAGCATTTT